The T cell receptor (beta chain) under discussion was sequenced for a study of response to subunit inactivated influenza vaccine. On this clonotype: Its antigen remains unidentified.

TCRdb re-called the RT-PCR reads through MiXCR, storing one row per CDR3 protein. The sample has 530,000 or so distinct CDR3 sequences; around 15% are singletons. Study-wide findings and caveats: Authors suggested seasonal influenza vaccinations each recruit few new T cells.

This receptor was obtained from a man aged 50 to 59 who received an inactivated influenza vaccine. The sample in question was PBMCs from blood, obtained about 12 days after vaccination.

CDR3 sequence (DNA): TGTGCCAGCAGTTCTAGCGGGATCATCCACGAGCAGTACTTC. As protein: CASSSSGIIHEQYF. This chain links TRBV12-3 or TRBV12-4 with TRBJ2-7; 9 bases fit TRBD2. Trimming removed 4 bases from V and 5 bases from J; junction bases left unmatched: 6. CDR3 length equals 14 residues.